The clone carrying this TCR beta chain was counted at least ten times. The beta constant-region primer was an equimolar mix of two oligonucleotides covering TRBC1 and TRBC2. Ligation attached a single-stranded oligonucleotide with a 12-nucleotide UMI and the SP2 primer to the cDNA 3' end. Nested alpha and beta constant-region primers with the SP2 primer drove four PCR rounds on ligated cDNA. From the UMI-ligation and nested PCR reads, TCRdb called clonotypes with MiXCR, one entry per CDR3 protein. This table has over 25,000 distinct CDR3 sequences, around 11% appearing once. Cells stained for CD3, CD4, CD8, CD45RA and CD27 were sorted into four subsets. The record originates from a study of naive and memory T cell subsets. The CDR3 extends over 15 amino acids. From germline, CDR1 is DFQATT and CDR2 SNEGSKA (reference sequence). The V end was cut by 0 bases, the J end by 2 bases, with 14 bases between.

The source is a human donor in good health. The rearrangement links TRBV20-1 to TRBJ2-7, with D hard to call. What was sequenced was effector memory CD4+ T cells from blood. As to subset: effector memory, CD45RA- CD27-. The CDR3 loop is CSARDIIGLTYEQYF. CDR3 DNA sequence: TGCAGTGCTAGAGATATTATCGGGTTAACCTACGAGCAGTACTTC.